This TCR beta chain was sequenced for a study of molecular identifiers for immune sequencing clone quantification (dated by TCRdb to 2016 to 2018). For context, the study as a whole: For a replicate experiment, RNA from roughly 20,000 or 100,000 naive CD8 T cells was divided into five aliquots, and four of the five aliquots were sequenced. CD8 T cells were used in a methods study to benchmark molecular-identifier clustering-based TCR repertoire sequencing (MIDCIRS) and TCR RNA copy counting.

V gives up 0 bases and J gives up 2 bases, and the segment between their germline ends measures 5 bases. CDR3 length: 13 amino acids, cysteine to phenylalanine. Only CDR3 DNA remains: 39 bases, in frame from the first base. From a lookup of the germline V gene (reference sequence), CDR1 and CDR2 are DFQATT and SNEGSKA. What the work shows at the level of the full study, not this receptor alone: When barcode sub-clustering was omitted, TCR diversity was inflated by chimeric consensus sequences, with chimeras reaching as high as 47%. Even against a background of about a million naive CD8 T cells, spiked-in Jurkat TCR RNA amounting to a single cell's worth was reported to be detectable. Highly expanded clone sizes could be underestimated because identical TCR molecules may share a barcode. In CMV-specific effector cells, clones with more than 20 RNA copies accounted for over 97% of molecules, whereas in naive cells such clones accounted for under 1%. The naive libraries included spiked-in Jurkat TCR RNA (around 10 copies' worth), and this RNA is not part of the donor repertoire. Approximately 3 recovered TCR RNA copies per cell were obtained by modeling, versus roughly 9.7 by digital PCR, implying a capture efficiency of about 30%.

This clonotype was picked up a small number of times. Its cognate antigen has yet to be identified. It has no much larger one-base neighbor in the sample; base qualities were not kept. Libraries were prepared through PCR. The run used an Illumina HiSeq 4000. Bulk TCR libraries were prepared as previously described, using TCR primers listed in Table S5. The Qiagen AllPrep DNA/RNA kit was used to purify total RNA. Before analysis, reads from multiple sequencing runs of the same library were pooled. On the authors' methods: Reads were retained only if the reads had an exact TCR constant sequence, and the retained reads were trimmed to 150 nt and grouped according to their 12-nt molecular barcodes. Reads inside each barcode group were sub-clustered using a 15% Levenshtein threshold, and a quality-weighted consensus sequence was constructed for each RNA molecule. Non-functional sequences were excluded, and lower-count sequences lying one edit away from another sequence were also excluded. Barcode sub-clusters with fewer than 20% of the maximum read count were removed, based on fitting two negative binomial distributions. Starting from the raw public reads, TCRdb applied fastp trimming at Q25, assembled clones with MiXCR and retained in-frame beta chains. Each record represents a unique CDR3 protein, reported with the most common genes and DNA among its rows. In this record, the V and J calls reflect TCRdb's handling and not the investigators' own analysis. Within this sample are some 66,000 distinct CDR3 sequences, with over 15% of them counted one time only. About 1.5% of the sample belongs to the ten largest clones.

Libraries of naive CD8 T cells were built from around 20,000 to 990,000 sorted cells, with 10%, 30% or 50% of the purified RNA used. Naive CD8 T cells were FACS-sorted as CD8+CD4-CCR7+CD45RA+ on a BD FACSAria II into RLT Plus buffer. To test detection sensitivity, Jurkat RNA equivalent to more than eight TCR copies was spiked into samples of roughly 20,000-1,000,000 naive CD8 T cells. CD8 T cells were enriched using RosetteSep CD8+ T Cell Enrichment Cocktail and Ficoll-Paque, and the enriched cells then underwent ACK red cell lysis. The chain uses TRBV20-1 and TRBJ1-5, with no confidently assigned D gene. This sequence originates from a human donor in good health. Some libraries in this study had Jurkat cell RNA spiked in. The specimen was naive CD8+ T cells from blood, with Jurkat cell RNA spiked in. The cell subset or site label, as the study defines it: FACS-sorted CD8+CD4-CCR7+CD45RA+ naive T cells. The CDR3 protein sequence reads: CSARDAGNQPQHF. The sequenced DNA: TGCAGTGCTAGAGATGCCGGCAATCAGCCCCAGCATTTT.